Shown below are 14 T cell receptor beta chains from a single sample sequenced in a study of T cell responses to AZD1222 COVID-19 vaccine. Assay used: immunoSEQ multiplex PCR; TCRdb lists only in-frame clones, some missing. This table has just under 35,000 clones, 65% to 90% appearing once. The sample consisted of peripheral blood, taken 28 days after the second AZD1222 dose. These receptors all stem from an adult who received the AZD1222 COVID-19 vaccine.

The chain employs TRBV5-1 and TRBJ1-3; possible D gene TRBD1, 5 bases. The CDR3 sequence is 15 residues long. Looked up from germline, CDR1 is SGHRS and CDR2 is YFSETQ. Trimming took off 4 bases at V and 0 bases at J, with 11 bases between the two ends. The CDR3 is CASSQDITSGNTIYF. CDR3 bases: TGCGCCAGCAGCCAGGACATTACCTCTGGAAACACCATATATTTT.

CDR3 DNA: TGCAGTGCTAGTGACGCGGCTGGTATCACTGAAGCTTTCTTT. Translating it yields CSASDAAGITEAFF. The chain combines TRBV20-1 with TRBJ1-1; D is unclear. The germline V gene has CDR1 DFQATT and CDR2 SNEGSKA (reference sequence). The V gene lost 3 bases and the J gene lost 4 bases, with 15 bases spanning the gap. The CDR3 runs 14 residues.

There are a few counts of this clone. V usage is TRBV19 and J usage is TRBJ1-5; D is perhaps TRBD1 (5 bases). Trimming removed 5 bases at V and 3 bases at J, with 11 bases between. The length of the CDR3 is 14 residues. Germline CDR1 and CDR2: LNHDA and SQIVND (reference sequence). CDR3 sequence reads: CASSLRDLNQPQHF. DNA for the CDR3: TGTGCCAGTAGTCTTCGGGACCTCAATCAGCCCCAGCATTTT.

The CDR3 DNA is TGTGCCACCTCACAGGGTAACTATGGCTACACCTTC. It is translated as CATSQGNYGYTF. The chain links TRBV19 to TRBJ1-2, with a tentative D call TRBD1 (6 bases). The CDR3 contains 12 residues. Germline CDR1 reads LNHDA; CDR2 reads SQIVND (reference sequence). Between the trimmed V and J ends, which lost 10 bases and 1 base, there was a span of 10 bases.

This clone was observed once. The chain employs TRBV30 and TRBJ2-7; D gene ambiguous. This CDR3 comprises 12 residues. Germline lookup yields CDR1 GTSNPN and CDR2 SVGIG (reference sequence). With 2 bases removed from V and 3 bases from J, the gap between germline ends came to 8 bases. The CDR3 DNA reads as TGTGCCTGGAGTACGGATTTCTACGAGCAGTACTTC. Translating it yields CAWSTDFYEQYF.

CDR3 coding DNA: TGCGCCAGCAGCCCCTCCATCAAGGATACGCAGTATTTT. It translates to CASSPSIKDTQYF. The chain joins TRBV5-1 to TRBJ2-3; no firm D call. Germline-derived CDR1 and CDR2 are SGHRS and YFSETQ. Trimming left V 4 bases short and J 6 bases short, with 12 bases between. There are 13 residues in the CDR3.

In its sample, this clone was seen once. The gene calls are TRBV2 and TRBJ1-1; TRBD1 aligns across 11 bases. V was pared by 8 bases and J by 10 bases, with 9 bases of the junction left unmatched. Germline V CDR1 and CDR2: SNHLY, FYNNEI. The CDR3 sequence is 13 residues long. The CDR3 spells CASGRTGGHVAFF. CDR3 coding DNA: TGTGCCAGCGGGAGGACAGGGGGCCACGTAGCTTTCTTT. The full variable domain, with the rest looked up from reference TRBV2 and TRBJ1-1, is EPEVTQTPSHQVTQMGQEVILRCVPISNHLYFYWYRQILGQKVEFLVSFYNNEISEKSEIFDDQFSVERPDGSNFTLKIRSTKLEDSAMYFCASGRTGGHVAFFGQGTRLTVV.

The chain uses TRBV10-2 and TRBJ1-4; a weak D match, TRBD1 (6 bases). Germline assignment: CDR1 WSHSY and CDR2 SAAADI. V lost 6 bases and J lost 8, with 13 bases in between. CDR3 length equals 13 residues. CDR3 amino acids: CASSRGAREKLFF. CDR3 DNA: TGCGCCAGCAGCCGGGGGGCGAGGGAAAAACTGTTTTTT.

The chain has TRBV5-1 and TRBJ2-7, with 13 bases that match TRBD2. The CDR3 has 17 amino acids. The V and J ends lost 4 bases and 0 bases, in that order; junction bases with no gene match: 7. From germline, CDR1 is SGHRS and CDR2 YFSETQ. CDR3 protein: CASSIPGLAGFSYEQYF. Written as DNA, the CDR3 is TGCGCCAGCAGCATTCCGGGACTAGCGGGGTTCTCCTACGAGCAGTACTTC.

In this sample, this clone turned up a few times. The J gene is TRBJ1-5, the V gene TRBV19; TRBD1 is a possible D gene (5 bases). Germline values: CDR1 LNHDA, CDR2 SQIVND (reference sequence). The CDR3 consists of 16 residues. V was trimmed by 1 base and J by 1 base, leaving 11 bases between them. CDR3 in DNA: TGTGCCAGTAGTATAGGTGGGTGGGGGAGCAATCAGCCCCAGCATTTT. It specifies CASSIGGWGSNQPQHF.

V is TRBV28 and J is TRBJ1-5; D gene uncertain. The CDR3 has 15 residues. Per germline, CDR1 MDHEN and CDR2 SYDVKM. V shed 3 bases and J shed 7 bases, with 16 bases lying between them. CDR3 DNA sequence: TGTGCCAGCAGTTTGCGGGGTGGCGCATGGCAGCCCCAGCATTTT. Translated: CASSLRGGAWQPQHF.

J is TRBJ2-7 and V is TRBV19; 11 bases map to TRBD1. Germline assignment: CDR1 LNHDA and CDR2 SQIVND (reference sequence). This CDR3 is 15 amino acids long. Trimming cost V 9 bases and J 2 bases; bases outside gene matches: 9. The CDR3 nucleotides are TGTGCCAGCTCCCTTCCGGGACAGGGGGCCTACGAGCAGTACTTC. Residues: CASSLPGQGAYEQYF.

The gene calls are TRBV11-2 and TRBJ2-2; the D call may be TRBD1 or TRBD2 (6 bases each). With 4 bases removed from V and 4 bases from J, the gap between germline ends came to 10 bases. CDR3 length: 14 amino acids. Germline V gene sequence: CDR1 SGHAT, CDR2 FQNNGV. CDR3 sequence reads: CASSSEGGTGELFF. The CDR3 coding sequence is TGTGCCAGCAGCTCAGAGGGGGGCACCGGGGAGCTGTTTTTT.

The chain employs TRBV5-1 and TRBJ1-2; D perhaps matches TRBD1 (5 bases). Germline CDR1 reads SGHRS; CDR2 reads YFSETQ. The CDR3 totals 15 residues. Trimming left V 0 bases short and J 7 bases short, with 16 bases between. In DNA form, the CDR3 reads TGCGCCAGCAGCTTGGGGGGCAGAGCCTCCCGTGGCTACACCTTC. Protein: CASSLGGRASRGYTF.